Listed below are T cell receptor beta chains from one sample, sequenced in a study of cytomegalovirus exposure and HLA in healthy donors. Some clones are missing from TCRdb's copy, which holds only in-frame ones; the method was immunoSEQ multiplex PCR. The sample shows tens of thousands of clones, about 89% of them seen only once. The sequencing input was PBMCs. Receptor source: a woman aged 18-29 years in good health and CMV-seronegative. Both conserved end residues are part of each CDR3. D genes are given only for firm matches. Not all rows give a size; the values are once, few, many and, for expanded clones, a class.

TRBD1	TRBJ1-3	TRBV2	once	TGTGCCAGCAGTGAACCAGGGGGCCAAAACACCATATATTTT	CASSEPGGQNTIYF
TRBD2	TRBJ2-2	TRBV2	.	TGTGCCAGCAGTGAACTAGCGGGAAGAGGATACGGGGAGCTGTTTTTT	CASSELAGRGYGELFF
.	TRBJ1-6	TRBV5-1	.	TGCGCCAGCAGCTTGGCTCAGTTGAATAATTCACCCCTCCACTTT	CASSLAQLNNSPLHF
.	TRBJ1-2	TRBV30	.	TGTGCCTGGAGTGTGACCGCGGTGGGCTACACCTTC	CAWSVTAVGYTF
.	TRBJ1-1	TRBV6-5	.	TGTGCCAGCAGTTACTCAATGGGGGCCATGAACACTGAAGCTTTCTTT	CASSYSMGAMNTEAFF
TRBD1	TRBJ1-6	TRBV6-5	once	TGTGCCAGCAGTTACGAGGGGGCAGCGACACCCCTCCACTTT	CASSYEGAATPLHF
.	TRBJ1-5	TRBV5-6	.	TGTGCCAGCAGCTTGTACTCCGGTGGTCAGCCCCAGCATTTT	CASSLYSGGQPQHF
.	TRBJ2-7	TRBV5-1	.	TGCGCCAGCAGCGTGATAGGGAGCTCCGAGCAGTACTTC	CASSVIGSSEQYF
.	TRBJ1-2	TRBV6-4	.	TGTGCCAGCAGTGACTCGTTTACAGGGAACTATGGCTACACCTTC	CASSDSFTGNYGYTF
.	TRBJ2-7	TRBV7-6	.	TGTGCCAGCAGCTCCCCCGGGTACGAGCAGTACTTC	CASSSPGYEQYF
TRBD1	TRBJ2-7	TRBV11-2	.	TGTGCCAGCAAAGAACAGGGGCAATCCTACGAGCAGTACTTC	CASKEQGQSYEQYF
TRBD1	TRBJ2-7	TRBV5-1	.	TGCGCCAGGGTCTGCCTAGGGACAGGGCGACTCTACGAGCAGTACTTC	CARVCLGTGRLYEQYF
TRBD2	TRBJ2-7	TRBV11-2	.	TGTGCCAGCAGCTTAGTTGCTGGGACTAGCGGCAGCTCCTACGAGCAGTACTTC	CASSLVAGTSGSSYEQYF
TRBD1	TRBJ1-1	TRBV19	.	TGTGCCAGTAGGGGGAACAGGGGTTACACTGAAGCTTTCTTT	CASRGNRGYTEAFF
.	TRBJ1-1	TRBV19	.	TGTGCCAGTAGTAGACAGAAGAACACTGAAGCTTTCTTT	CASSRQKNTEAFF
.	TRBJ1-3	TRBV7-6	.	TGTGCCAGCAGCTTAGTCGGCACGGAGGGCGGAAACACCATATATTTT	CASSLVGTEGGNTIYF
.	TRBJ2-7	TRBV30	.	TGTGCCTGGAGTGTAAAACTAGACCCCTACGAGCAGTACTTC	CAWSVKLDPYEQYF
.	TRBJ2-6	TRBV6-4	.	TGTGCCAGCAGTGAGACTAGCTCTGGGGCCAACGTCCTGACTTTC	CASSETSSGANVLTF
.	TRBJ1-4	TRBV5-1	.	TGCGCCAGCAGCTCCACGACTCAGGAAAAACTGTTTTTT	CASSSTTQEKLFF
TRBD1	TRBJ1-5	TRBV15	few	TGTGCCACCAGCAGAACACAGGGGGCAGCTAATCAGCCCCAGCATTTT	CATSRTQGAANQPQHF
.	TRBJ1-1	TRBV6-5	once	TGTGCCAGCAGTTACTCGACAGTAATGAACACTGAAGCTTTCTTT	CASSYSTVMNTEAFF
TRBD1	TRBJ1-2	TRBV10-3	.	TGTGCCATCAGCGCACAGGGGGCCCTTAACTATGGCTACACCTTC	CAISAQGALNYGYTF
.	TRBJ2-5	TRBV5-1	.	TGCGCCAGCAGCCCCCGACAGACTTCAATAGAGACCCAGTACTTC	CASSPRQTSIETQYF
.	TRBJ1-5	TRBV19	.	TGTGCCAGTAGTGAACTTCAAGGGTCCGGAGGTCAGCCCCAGCATTTT	CASSELQGSGGQPQHF
TRBD2	TRBJ2-3	TRBV10-3	.	TGTGCCATCAGTGAATTGACTAGCGGGGGGGGCAGGGCAGATACGCAGTATTTT	CAISELTSGGGRADTQYF
.	TRBJ2-7	TRBV2	.	TGTGCCAGCAGTGCCGTCTACGAGCAGTACTTC	CASSAVYEQYF
.	TRBJ2-7	TRBV14	few	TGTGCCAGCAGCCAAGATTACGGTTACGAGCAGTACTTC	CASSQDYGYEQYF
.	TRBJ2-1	TRBV20-1	.	TGCAGTGCGGGCTTGGATGAGCAGTTCTTC	CSAGLDEQFF
.	TRBJ2-4	TRBV30	.	TGTGCCTGGAGGGACTCCCAGGGGGGAAACATTCAGTACTTC	CAWRDSQGGNIQYF
TRBD1	TRBJ1-5	TRBV19	.	TGTGCCAGTAGTATATCCAGGACAGGGGGCTCCACGGAGCATTTT	CASSISRTGGSTEHF
.	TRBJ1-1	TRBV18	.	TGTGCCAGCTCACCTAGGACAGTTACGAACACTGAAGCTTTCTTT	CASSPRTVTNTEAFF
TRBD2	TRBJ2-1	TRBV11-2	.	TGTGCCAGCAGCACCCGGGGGGGCCGCTCCTACAATGAGCAGTTCTTC	CASSTRGGRSYNEQFF
.	TRBJ1-4	TRBV10-1	.	TGTGTAAAGGCAGGATTTAATGAAAAACTGTTTTTT	CVKAGFNEKLFF
TRBD1	TRBJ2-2	TRBV29-1	.	TGCAGCGTGACAGGGACCGTGAACACCGGGGAGCTGTTTTTT	CSVTGTVNTGELFF
TRBD1	TRBJ1-2	TRBV5-4	.	TGTGCCAGCAGCGCCGGGACAGGGTTTATCTATGGCTACACCTTC	CASSAGTGFIYGYTF
TRBD1	TRBJ2-2	TRBV23-1	.	TGCGCCAGCAGTCCTGGAGACACCGGGACAGGGAGGACCGGGGAGCTGTTTTTT	CASSPGDTGTGRTGELFF
TRBD1	TRBJ2-7	TRBV6-6	once	TGTGCCAGCCAAACCGGACAGGGTCAGTCTTTTGAGCAGTACTTC	CASQTGQGQSFEQYF